The 29 T cell receptor beta chains below were found in one sample sequenced in a study of cytomegalovirus exposure and HLA in healthy donors. The PCR ran on 60 Vbeta and 13 Jbeta primers. Some clones are missing from TCRdb's copy, which holds only in-frame ones; the method was immunoSEQ multiplex PCR. The data contain some 150,000 clones, roughly 68% of them singletons. The sample comprised PBMCs. The receptors come from a man aged 55 to 70 in good health and CMV-seronegative.

This clone was detected once. The chain combines TRBV28 with TRBJ1-2, with 9 bases aligning to TRBD1. J lost 8 bases, V lost 8 bases, and 9 bases had no gene match. This CDR3 region has 13 residues. Germline values: CDR1 MDHEN, CDR2 SYDVKM. The CDR3 reads CASFTGTGNGYTF. DNA for the CDR3: TGTGCCAGCTTCACGGGGACAGGGAACGGCTACACCTTC.

This clone was detected only a few times. The chain joins TRBV27 to TRBJ2-5, with 9 bases matching TRBD2. CDR3 length: 17 amino acids. The V and J ends lost 5 bases and 4 bases, in that order; junction bases with no gene match: 14. Germline V gene data show CDR1 as MNHEY and CDR2 as SMNVEV (reference sequence). The CDR3 is CASSPTRGAGGRETQYF. CDR3 nucleotides: TGTGCCAGCAGTCCAACACGGGGGGCGGGAGGGCGAGAGACCCAGTACTTC.

This chain connects TRBV15 to TRBJ2-1; tentatively, D is TRBD2 (7 bases). CDR1 is LNHNV and CDR2 is YYDKDF in the germline V gene (reference sequence). This CDR3 has 15 residues. Trimming pared 6 bases from V and 7 bases from J, leaving 19 bases between. CDR3 loop: CATRGGGGRRNEQFF. The CDR3 region has the DNA TGTGCCACCAGGGGGGGCGGGGGTCGGAGGAATGAGCAGTTCTTC.

The gene calls are TRBV19 and TRBJ2-1; 10 bases fit TRBD1. The J segment lost 6 bases and the V segment lost 5 bases, leaving 7 bases of the junction unmatched. This CDR3 spans 15 amino acids. The germline gives CDR1 LNHDA, CDR2 SQIVND (reference sequence). Here the CDR3 reads CASSPQRTGGNEQFF. DNA for the CDR3: TGTGCCAGTAGTCCCCAGAGGACAGGGGGCAATGAGCAGTTCTTC.

The chain links TRBV28 to TRBJ2-6, with a tentative D call TRBD2 (6 bases). Trimming pared 3 bases from V and 0 bases from J, leaving 15 bases between. The CDR3 is 18 amino acids. Germline assignment: CDR1 MDHEN and CDR2 SYDVKM. CDR3: CASSFWLAKSSGANVLTF. For the CDR3, the DNA is TGTGCCAGCAGTTTTTGGCTAGCGAAAAGCTCTGGGGCCAACGTCCTGACTTTC.

The rearrangement uses TRBV29-1 and TRBJ1-2; maybe TRBD1 (5 bases). CDR3 length equals 13 residues. Germline CDR1 and CDR2: SQVTM and ANQGSEA. V lost 0 bases and J 7 bases, leaving 12 bases between the germline ends. The CDR3 nucleotides read TGCAGCGTTGAAGATCGGGGGGAGGGTGGCTACACCTTC. Amino acids: CSVEDRGEGGYTF.

The CDR3 nucleotides read TGTGCCAGCAGCTACGACACTTCAAATCAGCCCCAGCATTTT. It yields the protein CASSYDTSNQPQHF. The chain recombines TRBV7-9 with TRBJ1-5, with D hard to call. The germline V gene has CDR1 SEHNR and CDR2 FQNEAQ (reference sequence). This CDR3 contains 14 residues. The V end was cut by 4 bases, the J end by 4 bases, with 11 bases between.

This clone was detected once. The gene calls are TRBV7-6 and TRBJ2-3, with 7 bases identical to TRBD2. CDR3 length: 15 amino acids. From germline, CDR1 is SGHVS and CDR2 FNYEAQ. Unmatched junction bases numbered 10, after V lost 0 bases and J lost 10 bases. CDR3 sequence reads: CASSLASGRTAAQYF. CDR3 bases: TGTGCCAGCAGCTTAGCTAGCGGGCGGACCGCTGCGCAGTATTTT.

A few counts support this clone. The rearrangement links TRBV28 to TRBJ1-2; D call uncertain. Trimming removed 6 bases from V and 4 bases from J, with 12 bases in between. There are 13 residues in the CDR3. Germline V gene data show CDR1 as MDHEN and CDR2 as SYDVKM. This CDR3 is CASRAAVGYGYTF. DNA of the CDR3: TGTGCCAGCAGGGCCGCGGTTGGCTATGGCTACACCTTC.

This chain joins TRBV10-3 and TRBJ1-3; 10 bases fit TRBD1. CDR1 ENHRY and CDR2 SYGVKD come from the germline V gene. This CDR3 comprises 15 residues. With 4 bases clipped from V and 4 bases from J, the junction kept 4 bases outside the gene matches. As DNA, the CDR3 is TGTGCCATCAGTGCCGGACAGGGGGGAGGAAACACCATATATTTT. Translation: CAISAGQGGGNTIYF.

The chain links TRBV7-8 to TRBJ2-7; TRBD1 agrees at 8 bases. This CDR3 contains 15 residues. V lost 3 bases and J lost 2; bases outside the gene matches: 6. CDR1 is SGHVS and CDR2 is FQNEAQ in the germline V gene. The CDR3 DNA reads TGTGCCAGCAGCTTCCGAACAGGGGGGACCTACGAGCAGTACTTC. It specifies CASSFRTGGTYEQYF.

The J gene is TRBJ1-1, the V gene TRBV19, with no clear D. CDR3 size: 13 residues. Germline V gene lookup returns CDR1 LNHDA and CDR2 SQIVND (reference sequence). V was trimmed by 4 bases and J by 2 bases, leaving 8 bases between them. In DNA, the CDR3 is TGTGCCAGTAGTACGACACCTAACACTGAAGCTTTCTTT. Translating it yields CASSTTPNTEAFF.

This clone was picked up a small number of times. V usage is TRBV19 and J usage is TRBJ1-1, with TRBD1 identical over 11 bases. Unmatched junction bases numbered 4, after V lost 4 bases and J lost 9 bases. The CDR3 contains 13 residues. The germline gives CDR1 LNHDA, CDR2 SQIVND (reference sequence). The CDR3: CASSRGTGGQAFF. CDR3 nucleotide sequence: TGTGCCAGTAGTAGGGGGACAGGGGGGCAAGCTTTCTTT.

V is TRBV2 and J is TRBJ2-6; the D gene is possibly TRBD2 (5 bases). This CDR3 has 16 residues. Trimming removed 5 bases from V and 0 bases from J, with 11 bases in between. Germline V gene lookup returns CDR1 SNHLY and CDR2 FYNNEI. DNA for the CDR3: TGTGCCAGCAGTAATAACCGGGACTCTGGGGCCAACGTCCTGACTTTC. Residues: CASSNNRDSGANVLTF.

The chain is built from TRBV5-1 and TRBJ1-5; D ambiguous. V lost 0 bases and J lost 1, with 8 bases in between. The germline CDR1 and CDR2 sequences are SGHRS and YFSETQ. There are 15 residues in the CDR3. Here the CDR3 reads CASSLDGVSNQPQHF. The CDR3, as DNA: TGCGCCAGCAGCTTGGACGGGGTAAGCAATCAGCCCCAGCATTTT.

To note about this clone: Relative to the germline gene, one junction end is altered; a read error may explain this. CDR3 region: CSVAVGQGLNYGYPF. The DNA for the CDR3 is TGCAGCGTCGCCGTGGGACAGGGACTTAACTATGGCTACCCCTTC. This chain uses TRBV29-1 with TRBJ1-2; 9 bases are shared with TRBD1. The CDR3 loop spans 15 amino acids. Germline CDR1 SQVTM, CDR2 ANQGSEA.

The chain links TRBV6-5 to TRBJ1-5; 9 nucleotides match TRBD1. Germline CDR1 is MNHEY and CDR2 is SVGAGI. The length of the CDR3 is 15 residues. Losses at the gene ends were 5 bases for V and 1 base for J; bases not matched to a gene: 3. In nucleotides, the CDR3 is TGTGCCAGCAGTGGCGACAGGGGGAGCAATCAGCCCCAGCATTTT. Amino acid sequence: CASSGDRGSNQPQHF.

J is TRBJ1-2 and V is TRBV28, with TRBD1 matching 9 bases. CDR1 and CDR2 from the germline V gene are MDHEN and SYDVKM. V lost 10 bases and J lost 2; bases outside the gene matches: 14. CDR3 length equals 16 residues. DNA of the CDR3: TGTGCCACCTTTCGGTATGGGGACAGGGTAAACTATGGCTACACCTTC. Translation gives CATFRYGDRVNYGYTF.

The chain joins TRBV15 to TRBJ1-2; 7 bases agree with TRBD1. Germline V lookup: CDR1 LNHNV, CDR2 YYDKDF (reference sequence). The V gene end was trimmed by 3 bases and the J gene end by 2 bases; junction bases not matched to a gene: 6. The CDR3 is 15 residues long. The CDR3 loop reads CATSSRDRENYGYTF. As DNA, the CDR3 is TGTGCCACCAGCAGCCGAGACAGGGAGAACTATGGCTACACCTTC. The full variable domain, its missing parts supplied by reference TRBV15 and TRBJ1-2, is DAMVIQNPRYQVTQFGKPVTLSCSQTLNHNVMYWYQQKSSQAPKLLFHYYDKDFNNEADTPDNFQSRRPNTSFCFLDIRSPGLGDTAMYLCATSSRDRENYGYTFGSGTRLTVV.

The gene calls are TRBV28 and TRBJ2-3; the D is unclear. There are 14 residues in the CDR3. CDR1 MDHEN and CDR2 SYDVKM come from the germline V gene. V was shortened by 1 base and J by 0 bases, with 5 bases between the two germline ends. Here the CDR3 DNA reads TGTGCCAGCAGTTTATTGACTAGCACAGATACGCAGTATTTT. Its translation: CASSLLTSTDTQYF.

The CDR3 DNA is TGTGCCAGCAGTGAACAGGCTGGATCCAGCACAGATACGCAGTATTTT. This gives the protein CASSEQAGSSTDTQYF. This chain connects TRBV6-1 to TRBJ2-3; D gene unclear. The germline CDR1 and CDR2 sequences are MNHNS and SASEGT. With 2 bases removed from V and 0 bases from J, the gap between germline ends came to 12 bases. The CDR3 extends over 16 amino acids.

Only a few counts were recorded for this clone. The chain combines TRBV4-1 with TRBJ1-5; D ambiguous. The germline V gene encodes CDR1 MGHRA and CDR2 YSYEKL. This CDR3 has 14 amino acids. V gave up 4 bases and J gave up 4 bases, with 11 bases separating them. The CDR3 loop is CASSPLRVNQPQHF. DNA for the CDR3: TGCGCCAGCAGCCCCCTGAGGGTTAATCAGCCCCAGCATTTT.

This clone was seen just once. The CDR3 spells CASSLEGASNQPQHF. In DNA, the CDR3 is TGCGCCAGCAGCTTGGAGGGGGCCAGCAATCAGCCCCAGCATTTT. The chain is built from TRBV5-1 and TRBJ1-5; 7 bases align to TRBD1. The CDR3 loop spans 15 amino acids. Unmatched junction bases numbered 1, after V lost 0 bases and J lost 1 base. Germline CDR1 and CDR2: SGHRS and YFSETQ.

V and J are TRBV11-3 and TRBJ2-1, with 13 bases that match TRBD2. The CDR3 has 16 amino acids. V lost 5 bases and J lost 2; bases outside the gene matches: 3. Germline CDR1 SGHNT, CDR2 YENEEA. The CDR3 DNA follows: TGTGCCAGCAGCAGAGGGACTAGCGGGACCTACAATGAGCAGTTCTTC. It encodes CASSRGTSGTYNEQFF.

The chain has TRBV6-6 and TRBJ2-1; 7 nucleotides agree with TRBD1. V dropped 5 bases and J dropped 5; count of bases not matched to a gene: 6. Germline V gene sequence: CDR1 MNHNY, CDR2 SVGAGI (reference sequence). The CDR3 has 14 residues. The CDR3 reads CASSHRDRNNEQFF. CDR3 sequence (DNA): TGTGCCAGCAGTCACCGGGACAGAAACAATGAGCAGTTCTTC.

The rearrangement joins TRBV27 to TRBJ2-3, with 9 nucleotides matching TRBD1. V gave up 7 bases and J gave up 2 bases; unmatched junction bases: 10. Germline lookup yields CDR1 MNHEY and CDR2 SMNVEV (reference sequence). This CDR3 has 16 residues. This CDR3 is CASNPGTGYLTDTQYF. CDR3 nucleotide sequence: TGTGCCAGCAATCCTGGGACAGGGTACCTCACAGATACGCAGTATTTT.

This chain links TRBV29-1 with TRBJ2-5; 8 bases match TRBD2. The DNA matches TRBJ2-7 better at its end, which makes the J call doubtful. Germline V gene data show CDR1 as SQVTM and CDR2 as ANQGSEA. This CDR3 has 13 residues. The CDR3 region is CSVRPGGGYEQYF. The CDR3 DNA is TGCAGCGTTCGGCCCGGGGGGGGCTACGAGCAGTACTTC.

The rearrangement links TRBV6-4 to TRBJ2-1; weak D call: TRBD1 (5 bases). The CDR3 covers 13 residues. Germline V gives CDR1 MRHNA, CDR2 SNTAGT. Trimming removed 6 bases at V and 3 bases at J, with 9 bases between. CDR3 in DNA: TGTGCCAGCAGGGCAGGGAACTACAATGAGCAGTTCTTC. Encoded protein: CASRAGNYNEQFF.

Concerning this clone itself: One end of the junction varies from germline; a read error may be responsible. The rearrangement uses TRBV2 and TRBJ2-1; D remains unclear. The CDR3 loop spans 12 amino acids. The germline gives CDR1 SNHLY, CDR2 FYNNEI. Here the CDR3 reads CASGTNYHEQFF. The CDR3 DNA is TGTGCCAGCGGCACCAACTACCATGAGCAGTTCTTC.